This T cell receptor beta chain was observed in a study of blood T cells in healthy people across ages. Using a J-beta primer mix together with a sample-barcoded 5' primer, a second PCR was run for roughly 7 to 11 cycles. One entry per CDR3 protein results from TCRdb running MiXCR on the 5' RACE reads. The sample carries roughly 650,000 distinct CDR3 sequences, about 32% recorded once. At least 6 micrograms of total RNA were extracted per sample. There are 13 residues in the CDR3. Germline loops: CDR1 GTSNPN, CDR2 SVGIG (reference sequence). V dropped 6 bases and J dropped 7 bases, with 18 bases sitting between them. This clonotype was counted many times.

Sequenced material: blood. The chain joins TRBV30 to TRBJ2-5; D might be TRBD2 (6 bases). The sequence derives from an elderly woman in good health. The CDR3 region has the DNA TGTGCCTGCTCCTGGGGGGTGACGGGGACCCAGTACTTC. Its translation is CACSWGVTGTQYF.